The sequence of this T cell receptor (beta chain) was determined in a study of high-grade serous ovarian cancer treatment subgroups. Tumor samples were taken before definitive surgery or chemotherapy. Profiled with immunoSEQ multiplex PCR; TCRdb holds only in-frame clones, not every one. The repertoire holds approximately 5,700 clones, with 70% to 80% as singletons. Germline CDR1 is SEHNR and CDR2 is FQNEAQ (reference sequence). Trimming pared 1 base from V and 6 bases from J, leaving 10 bases between. The CDR3 is 14 amino acids. Sequences were obtained from tumor tissue. The gene calls are TRBV7-9 and TRBJ2-1, with D possibly being TRBD1 (5 bases). The receptor was derived from a human patient with high-grade serous ovarian cancer. CDR3: CASSLGRQGNEQFF. The CDR3 bases are TGTGCCAGCAGCTTAGGCCGGCAGGGCAATGAGCAGTTCTTC.